Below, 29 T cell receptor beta chains from the same sample are listed, as sequenced in a study of technical replicates of blood from a few donors. Libraries were prepared by immunoSEQ multiplex PCR; TCRdb keeps only in-frame clonotypes and omits some of them. The profile shows under 90,000 clones, 85% to 95% of them singletons. The sequenced material came from T cells isolated from PBMCs. Receptor source: a human donor in good health.

The genes are TRBV6-5 and TRBJ1-1; D ambiguous. V shed 5 bases and J shed 6 bases, with 16 bases lying between them. Germline V gene lookup returns CDR1 MNHEY and CDR2 SVGAGI. The CDR3 is 14 amino acids. CDR3 nucleotides: TGTGCCAGCAGTGACGAGGCCAACTCCGCTGAAGCTTTCTTT. Its translation: CASSDEANSAEAFF.

The chain has TRBV4-1 and TRBJ1-5, with TRBD1 as a possible D gene (6 bases). Germline V gives CDR1 MGHRA, CDR2 YSYEKL. CDR3 size: 16 residues. Trimming left V 2 bases short and J 7 bases short, with 18 bases between. CDR3 DNA sequence: TGCGCCAGCAGCCAATACGCCACAGGGCGGAGACAGCCCCAGCATTTT. Residues: CASSQYATGRRQPQHF.

The chain has TRBV5-6 and TRBJ2-7; 11 positions match TRBD2. J gave up 4 bases and V 4 bases, and 16 bases lay outside the gene matches. CDR1 SGHDT and CDR2 YYEEEE come from the germline V gene. The CDR3 spans 18 residues. Here the CDR3 reads CASSPRVSHSGRAYEQYF. The CDR3 DNA is TGTGCCAGCAGCCCCCGGGTGTCGCATAGCGGGAGGGCTTACGAGCAGTACTTC.

This chain connects TRBV12-5 to TRBJ2-1, with D maybe TRBD2 (6 bases). The ends were cut back, 0 bases at V and 8 bases at J, with 20 bases in the middle. Germline V gives CDR1 LGHNT, CDR2 FRNRAP. This CDR3 is built from 17 residues. The CDR3 bases are TGTGCTAGTGGTTTGGTACCGAGCGGGCAGGAGGATGATGAGCAGTTCTTC. Its translation is CASGLVPSGQEDDEQFF.

V is TRBV7-9 and J is TRBJ2-3; D gene unclear. The CDR3 totals 12 residues. Trimming pared 2 bases from V and 3 bases from J, leaving 3 bases between. The germline V gene has CDR1 SEHNR and CDR2 FQNEAQ (reference sequence). CDR3 nucleotide sequence: TGTGCCAGCAGCTTACAGACAGATACGCAGTATTTT. Translating gives CASSLQTDTQYF.

The chain combines TRBV11-1 with TRBJ1-2, with 9 bases aligning to TRBD1. V lost 3 bases to trimming and J lost 5 bases; unmatched junction nucleotides: 7. Per germline, CDR1 SGHAT and CDR2 FQDESV (reference sequence). The CDR3 runs 15 residues. This CDR3 is CASSFPGQGKYGYTF. Here the CDR3 DNA reads TGTGCCAGCAGCTTCCCGGGACAGGGCAAGTATGGCTACACCTTC.

V is TRBV6-1 and J is TRBJ1-1; 10 positions match TRBD1. J gave up 4 bases and V 4 bases, and 6 bases lay outside the gene matches. CDR1 and CDR2 (germline): MNHNS, SASEGT. This CDR3 region has 15 residues. CDR3 in DNA: TGTGCCAGCAGTGCACGACAGGGGGCGAGCACTGAAGCTTTCTTT. This translates into CASSARQGASTEAFF.

This clone was seen just once. The chain joins TRBV4-2 to TRBJ1-2; TRBD1 is a possible D gene (5 bases). The V end lost 2 bases, the J end lost 0 bases, and 10 bases lay between the germline ends. CDR1 and CDR2 (germline): LGHNA, YNFKEQ. CDR3 size: 15 residues. The CDR3 nucleotides read TGTGCCAGCAGCCAATTTGGGGCTACTAACTATGGCTACACCTTC. Residues: CASSQFGATNYGYTF.

This clone was counted once. The chain carries TRBV7-6 and TRBJ2-5, with 8 bases identical to TRBD2. Per germline, CDR1 SGHVS and CDR2 FNYEAQ. The CDR3 runs to 19 residues. Trimming at V came to 5 bases and at J to 0 bases, leaving 17 bases not matched to a gene. As DNA, the CDR3 is TGTGCCAGCAGCCACCTCGGGGGGGCGGCCCTCTGGTACCAAGAGACCCAGTACTTC. Translating gives CASSHLGGAALWYQETQYF.

J is TRBJ2-6 and V is TRBV5-1; TRBD2 is a possible D gene (5 bases). Germline V gene data show CDR1 as SGHRS and CDR2 as YFSETQ. The CDR3 has 15 amino acids. Trimming took 2 bases from V and 0 from J, leaving 6 bases between them. CDR3 in amino acids: CASSFEGSGANVLTF. In DNA form, the CDR3 reads TGCGCCAGCAGCTTTGAGGGCTCTGGGGCCAACGTCCTGACTTTC.

This rearrangement joins TRBV30 to TRBJ2-7, with D perhaps TRBD1 (6 bases). CDR1 is GTSNPN, CDR2 SVGIG, per germline (reference sequence). V was trimmed by 4 bases and J by 2 bases, leaving 15 bases between them. This CDR3 has 14 residues. CDR3 amino acids: CAWKGQMRPYEQYF. CDR3 nucleotide sequence: TGTGCCTGGAAAGGACAGATGAGGCCCTACGAGCAGTACTTC.

The chain is built from TRBV4-1 and TRBJ2-2; D perhaps matches TRBD1 (5 bases). The V end lost 3 bases, the J end lost 0 bases, and 14 bases lay between the germline ends. This CDR3 region has 17 residues. Germline CDR1 MGHRA, CDR2 YSYEKL. CDR3 in DNA: TGCGCCAGCAGCCATTCCCCAGGGATCGCGAACACCGGGGAGCTGTTTTTT. Its translation is CASSHSPGIANTGELFF.

The J gene is TRBJ1-2, the V gene TRBV13, with a tentative D call TRBD1 (6 bases). V was trimmed by 5 bases and J by 8 bases, leaving 15 bases between them. This CDR3 spans 13 amino acids. CDR1 is PRHDT, CDR2 FYEKMQ, per germline (reference sequence). The CDR3 protein is CASSPWGGLGYTF. The CDR3 nucleotides are TGTGCCAGCAGCCCCTGGGGGGGCTTAGGCTACACCTTC.

The V gene is TRBV7-6, the J gene TRBJ2-2; D may be TRBD1 (5 bases). The CDR3 is 17 residues long. The germline V gene has CDR1 SGHVS and CDR2 FNYEAQ. Between the trimmed V and J ends, which lost 5 bases and 5 bases, there was a span of 21 bases. The CDR3 region is CASSPSLLRAGTGELFF. As DNA, the CDR3 is TGTGCCAGCAGCCCGTCTCTTCTCCGGGCAGGGACCGGGGAGCTGTTTTTT.

The chain is built from TRBV19 and TRBJ1-6; 7 nucleotides line up with TRBD1. CDR1 is LNHDA and CDR2 is SQIVND in the germline V gene (reference sequence). V was clipped by 7 bases and J by 7 bases; unmatched bases: 10. The CDR3 totals 15 residues. The DNA for the CDR3 is TGTGCCAGTACCATATCCGGGACAGCCAATTCACCCCTCCACTTT. The encoded protein is CASTISGTANSPLHF.

The gene calls are TRBV9 and TRBJ2-2, with D perhaps TRBD2 (5 bases). Trimming removed 2 bases from V and 5 bases from J, with 16 bases in between. CDR3 length: 16 amino acids. Germline CDR1 is SGDLS and CDR2 is YYNGEE. This CDR3 is CASSVFESGGTGELFF. The DNA of the CDR3 is TGTGCCAGCAGCGTCTTTGAGAGCGGCGGTACCGGGGAGCTGTTTTTT.

V is TRBV7-2 and J is TRBJ2-7; tentatively, D is TRBD1 (5 bases). This CDR3 region has 15 residues. V was shortened by 1 base and J by 5 bases, with 15 bases between the two germline ends. Germline loops: CDR1 SGHTA, CDR2 FQGNSA. The DNA of the CDR3 is TGTGCCAGCAGCTTAGAGTCGGCAGGGTTGGACGAGCAGTACTTC. Its protein product is CASSLESAGLDEQYF.

This clone was seen more than once but under ten times. This chain connects TRBV7-9 to TRBJ1-2; 7 bases agree with TRBD1. CDR1 and CDR2 from the germline V gene are SEHNR and FQNEAQ (reference sequence). Germline trimming cut 3 bases from V and 6 bases from J; bases unmatched to any gene: 1. The CDR3 is made up of 12 amino acids. The CDR3 spells CASSFTGDGYTF. The CDR3 nucleotides read TGTGCCAGCAGCTTCACAGGGGATGGCTACACCTTC.

The rearrangement links TRBV28 to TRBJ2-1; tentative D call: TRBD2 (6 bases). Germline loops: CDR1 MDHEN, CDR2 SYDVKM. The V gene lost 7 bases and the J gene lost 0 bases, with 10 bases spanning the gap. There are 14 residues in the CDR3. CDR3 bases: TGTGCCAGCACGGAGCGGGCCTCCTACAATGAGCAGTTCTTC. It yields the protein CASTERASYNEQFF. The full variable domain, rest sourced from reference TRBV28 and TRBJ2-1, is DVKVTQSSRYLVKRTGEKVFLECVQDMDHENMFWYRQDPGLGLRLIYFSYDVKMKEKGDIPEGYSVSREKKERFSLILESASTNQTSMYLCASTERASYNEQFFGPGTRLTVL.

This chain connects TRBV7-2 to TRBJ2-5; the D is unclear. V lost 5 bases and J lost 4, with 8 bases in between. The CDR3 length is 12 residues. The germline V gene has CDR1 SGHTA and CDR2 FQGNSA. The CDR3 loop is CASSTYSETQYF. The CDR3 bases are TGTGCCAGCAGCACCTACTCAGAGACCCAGTACTTC. Full variable domain (rest looked up from reference TRBV7-2 and TRBJ2-5): GAGVSQSPSNKVTEKGKDVELRCDPISGHTALYWYRQSLGQGLEFLIYFQGNSAPDKSGLPSDRFSAERTGGSVSTLTIQRTQQEDSAVYLCASSTYSETQYFGPGTRLLVL.

V usage is TRBV28 and J usage is TRBJ2-7, with 11 bases that match TRBD2. The J segment lost 4 bases and the V segment lost 5 bases, leaving 7 bases of the junction unmatched. CDR3 length: 15 residues. Looked up from germline, CDR1 is MDHEN and CDR2 is SYDVKM. CDR3 bases: TGTGCCAGCAGTAAACCGGGACTAGCGGTTTACGAGCAGTACTTC. Encoded protein: CASSKPGLAVYEQYF.

This clone was counted once. The J gene is TRBJ1-5, the V gene TRBV27; 9 nucleotides align to TRBD1. V trimming: 5 bases; J trimming: 9 bases; junction bases outside the gene matches: 14. From germline, CDR1 is MNHEY and CDR2 SMNVEV (reference sequence). This CDR3 is 16 amino acids long. The CDR3 is CASSPIPGQGVRPQHF. The CDR3 DNA follows: TGTGCCAGCAGTCCTATCCCGGGACAGGGAGTAAGGCCCCAGCATTTT.

This chain uses TRBV27 with TRBJ2-7, with D tentatively TRBD2 (5 bases). CDR1 is MNHEY and CDR2 is SMNVEV in the germline V gene (reference sequence). The CDR3 has 15 residues. The V gene lost 6 bases and the J gene lost 2 bases, with 17 bases spanning the gap. The CDR3 nucleotides are TGTGCCAGCAGCCTGAGGGCAGGTCCTACCTACGAGCAGTACTTC. Translating it yields CASSLRAGPTYEQYF.

The genes are TRBV4-1 and TRBJ2-5, with 8 bases aligning to TRBD2. The V and J ends lost 1 base and 4 bases, in that order; junction bases with no gene match: 2. The germline CDR1 and CDR2 sequences are MGHRA and YSYEKL. This CDR3 spans 14 amino acids. CDR3 in DNA: TGCGCCAGCAGCCAAGTAGCGGGGCGAGAGACCCAGTACTTC. Amino acid sequence: CASSQVAGRETQYF.

The rearrangement joins TRBV4-2 to TRBJ2-1; weak D call: TRBD2 (6 bases). The ends were cut back, 0 bases at V and 7 bases at J, with 10 bases in the middle. The CDR3 runs to 14 residues. CDR1 and CDR2 (germline): LGHNA, YNFKEQ. The CDR3 DNA follows: TGTGCCAGCAGCCAAGATGGGAGCGGGAATGAGCAGTTCTTC. This codes for CASSQDGSGNEQFF.

V usage is TRBV4-2 and J usage is TRBJ1-2; D might be TRBD1 (6 bases). The germline V gene encodes CDR1 LGHNA and CDR2 YNFKEQ. The V end lost 0 bases, the J end lost 2 bases, and 7 bases lay between the germline ends. The CDR3 loop spans 14 amino acids. The CDR3 region is CASSQEQGNYGYTF. CDR3 nucleotide sequence: TGTGCCAGCAGCCAAGAACAGGGAAACTATGGCTACACCTTC.

The V call is TRBV27, the J call TRBJ1-1; 8 bases align to TRBD1. The CDR3 is 15 amino acids. The J segment lost 5 bases and the V segment lost 3 bases, leaving 8 bases of the junction unmatched. Germline V gene lookup returns CDR1 MNHEY and CDR2 SMNVEV (reference sequence). The CDR3 is CASSFQQGARTEAFF. CDR3 bases: TGTGCCAGCAGTTTTCAGCAGGGGGCGCGTACTGAAGCTTTCTTT.

V usage is TRBV19 and J usage is TRBJ1-5, with 7 bases lining up with TRBD1. Germline CDR1 is LNHDA and CDR2 is SQIVND (reference sequence). The trim removed 4 bases at V and 7 bases at J, leaving 7 bases unmatched. The length of the CDR3 is 14 residues. As DNA, the CDR3 is TGTGCCAGTAGTACCGACAGGGCCAGACAGCCCCAGCATTTT. Translated, it gives CASSTDRARQPQHF.

The V and J genes are TRBV7-9 and TRBJ2-5; 9 positions agree with TRBD1. The CDR3 runs to 14 residues. From germline, CDR1 is SEHNR and CDR2 FQNEAQ (reference sequence). With 3 bases clipped from V and 2 bases from J, the junction kept 1 base outside the gene matches. The CDR3 protein is CASSLTGGQETQYF. The CDR3 coding sequence is TGTGCCAGCAGCTTGACAGGGGGGCAAGAGACCCAGTACTTC.